This entry describes one T cell receptor beta chain. The antigen is undetermined. The entry originates in a study of T cell responses to AZD1222 COVID-19 vaccine. Produced via immunoSEQ multiplex PCR; TCRdb's table is partial and in-frame only. The sample has approximately 120,000 clones, approximately 88% seen once. Germline V lookup: CDR1 SGHNT, CDR2 YYREEE (reference sequence). Deletions cut 0 bases from V and 4 bases from J, with 4 bases between. This CDR3 has 12 amino acids. Study observations and caveats: Females made up more of the donors, who were largely white British, and clonal diversity may have come out too low. Unmutated variant regions are reportedly targeted by nearly half of spike-specific TCRs.

The chain recombines TRBV5-4 with TRBJ1-1; D is unclear. The sequence came from an adult in good health. The source material was peripheral blood, sampled on day 0 of MenACWY control vaccination. CDR3: CASSLGTTEAFF. Written as DNA, the CDR3 is TGTGCCAGCAGCTTGGGGACCACTGAAGCTTTCTTT.